Listed here are 22 T cell receptor beta chains from one sample, sequenced in a study of T cell responses to AZD1222 COVID-19 vaccine. Using immunoSEQ multiplex PCR, the repertoire was profiled, and TCRdb retains in-frame clones only, with some absent. The data contain 95,000 to 100,000 clones, roughly 87% of them singletons. This specimen consisted of peripheral blood, obtained on day 0 of AZD1222 vaccination. The receptor set was obtained from an adult in good health.

V is TRBV10-3 and J is TRBJ2-7; D may correspond to TRBD1 or TRBD2 (5 bases each). Germline assignment: CDR1 ENHRY and CDR2 SYGVKD. The V and J ends lost 3 bases and 5 bases respectively, with 17 bases between them. CDR3 length equals 15 residues. The CDR3 region is CAISELRDAGNEQYF. The CDR3 coding sequence is TGTGCCATCAGTGAATTAAGGGACGCAGGCAACGAGCAGTACTTC.

V gene TRBV15 combines with J gene TRBJ1-6; 7 bases line up with TRBD1. Trimming took 0 bases from V and 1 from J; bases not matched to a gene: 12. Per the germline V gene, CDR1 is LNHNV and CDR2 is YYDKDF (reference sequence). This CDR3 region has 20 residues. For the CDR3, the DNA is TGTGCCACCAGCAGAGATAGGGGGCGGACAGTTTCATCCTATAATTCACCCCTCCACTTT. It translates to CATSRDRGRTVSSYNSPLHF.

V and J are TRBV6-6 and TRBJ2-5; TRBD1 is a possible D gene (7 bases). Per the germline V gene, CDR1 is MNHNY and CDR2 is SVGAGI (reference sequence). This CDR3 has 15 amino acids. The V gene lost 2 bases and the J gene lost 4 bases, with 14 bases spanning the gap. CDR3 nucleotide sequence: TGTGCCAGCAGTTACCCTCACAGGGGAGGAGAGACCCAGTACTTC. Protein: CASSYPHRGGETQYF.

J is TRBJ1-2 and V is TRBV27, with D maybe TRBD1 (5 bases). CDR1 is MNHEY and CDR2 is SMNVEV in the germline V gene (reference sequence). CDR3 length equals 15 residues. Trimming left V 6 bases short and J 3 bases short, with 17 bases between. This CDR3 is CASSATPDSYYGYTF. As DNA, the CDR3 is TGTGCCAGCAGCGCAACCCCCGACAGCTACTATGGCTACACCTTC.

This chain connects TRBV5-8 to TRBJ2-3; 10 bases are a match to TRBD2. The junction had 14 bases not matched to a gene; V was cut back by 3 bases and J by 4 bases. The CDR3 runs 18 residues. The germline CDR1 and CDR2 sequences are SGHTS and YDEGEE. The CDR3 reads CASSSGTSANGGADTQYF. The DNA for the CDR3 is TGTGCCAGCAGCTCTGGGACTAGCGCCAACGGGGGCGCAGATACGCAGTATTTT.

This chain links TRBV5-1 with TRBJ2-7; 8 positions match TRBD1. The germline V gene has CDR1 SGHRS and CDR2 YFSETQ. V dropped 0 bases and J dropped 5; count of bases not matched to a gene: 7. This CDR3 region has 15 residues. The CDR3 nucleotides read TGCGCCAGCAGCTTGGGTTCAGGGGGCTTCCACGAGCAGTACTTC. Translated: CASSLGSGGFHEQYF. The variable domain in full, with the rest retrieved from reference TRBV5-1 and TRBJ2-7, is KAGVTQTPRYLIKTRGQQVTLSCSPISGHRSVSWYQQTPGQGLQFLFEYFSETQRNKGNFPGRFSGRQFSNSRSEMNVSTLELGDSALYLCASSLGSGGFHEQYFGPGTRLTVT.

The J gene is TRBJ2-1, the V gene TRBV5-1, with 12 bases identical to TRBD2. Germline CDR1 reads SGHRS; CDR2 reads YFSETQ. The CDR3 contains 17 residues. V gave up 4 bases and J gave up 7 bases; unmatched junction bases: 12. For the CDR3, the DNA is TGCGCCAGCAGCGGCGGGACTAGCGGGCGGGTCAGGAATGAGCAGTTCTTC. This translates into CASSGGTSGRVRNEQFF.

The V gene is TRBV4-1, the J gene TRBJ2-1; 7 positions match TRBD2. V shed 4 bases, J shed 7 bases, and the junction held 4 bases outside the gene matches. The CDR3 runs 13 residues. CDR1 is MGHRA, CDR2 YSYEKL, per germline. The CDR3 reads CASSRGLDNEQFF. In DNA, the CDR3 is TGCGCCAGCAGCCGAGGACTAGATAATGAGCAGTTCTTC.

The rearrangement uses TRBV6-6 and TRBJ1-1; D ambiguous. V dropped 2 bases and J dropped 11 bases, with 12 bases sitting between them. This CDR3 region has 12 residues. Germline values: CDR1 MNHNY, CDR2 SVGAGI (reference sequence). This chain's CDR3 is CASSYSQALAFF. The CDR3 DNA follows: TGTGCCAGCAGTTACAGCCAGGCCCTGGCTTTCTTT.

About this clone: The junction departs from the called germline gene at one end, perhaps through a read error. The V gene is TRBV3-1 (or the pseudogene TRBV3-2), the J gene TRBJ2-7, with a tentative D call TRBD1 (6 bases). The germline CDR1 and CDR2 sequences are LGHDT and YNNKEL (reference sequence). This CDR3 has 12 amino acids. This chain's CDR3 is CASSQGKQGHFF. Here the CDR3 DNA reads TGTGCCAGCAGCCAAGGGAAACAGGGACACTTCTTC.

This clone was counted a single time. V and J are TRBV4-1 and TRBJ1-2; 7 nucleotides line up with TRBD1. The CDR3 runs 17 residues. Germline trimming cut 4 bases from V and 1 base from J; bases unmatched to any gene: 12. Germline V gives CDR1 MGHRA, CDR2 YSYEKL. The CDR3 sequence is CASSPARDRSINYGYTF. CDR3 sequence (DNA): TGCGCCAGCAGCCCCGCAAGGGACAGATCAATTAACTATGGCTACACCTTC.

The chain is built from TRBV2 and TRBJ1-5; unclear D gene. Trimming took off 2 bases at V and 2 bases at J, with 10 bases between the two ends. CDR1 SNHLY and CDR2 FYNNEI come from the germline V gene. This CDR3 has 15 amino acids. The CDR3: CASSEITGGNQPQHF. The CDR3 region has the DNA TGTGCCAGCAGTGAAATCACGGGAGGCAATCAGCCCCAGCATTTT.

The chain recombines TRBV29-1 with TRBJ1-4, with D possibly matching TRBD1 (6 bases). The V end was cut by 4 bases, the J end by 5 bases, with 11 bases between. CDR1 and CDR2 (germline): SQVTM, ANQGSEA. The CDR3 has 13 residues. The CDR3: CSVGPQGNEKLFF. In nucleotides, the CDR3 is TGCAGCGTTGGGCCCCAGGGGAATGAAAAACTGTTTTTT.

The chain carries TRBV28 and TRBJ1-2; 9 bases are a match to TRBD1. V was pared by 2 bases and J by 4 bases, with 8 bases of the junction left unmatched. Looked up from germline, CDR1 is MDHEN and CDR2 is SYDVKM. The CDR3 loop spans 16 amino acids. CDR3 nucleotide sequence: TGTGCCAGCAGTTTACCTGGACAGGGGATCCCCTATGGCTACACCTTC. This gives the protein CASSLPGQGIPYGYTF.

J is TRBJ1-1 and V is TRBV5-1, with TRBD1 matching 7 bases. The CDR3 runs to 14 residues. The J segment lost 8 bases and the V segment lost 0 bases, leaving 7 bases of the junction unmatched. From germline, CDR1 is SGHRS and CDR2 YFSETQ. The CDR3 region has the DNA TGCGCCAGCAGCTTGGGGGGGGACAGCCCCGAAGCTTTCTTT. Protein product: CASSLGGDSPEAFF.

V is TRBV3-1 (or the pseudogene TRBV3-2) and J is TRBJ2-7; 8 bases are a match to TRBD1. J was trimmed by 13 bases and V by 1 base; bases with no gene match: 3. The CDR3 has 11 residues. Germline V CDR1 and CDR2: LGHDT, YNNKEL (reference sequence). CDR3 residues: CASSQGTGRYF. The CDR3 DNA reads as TGTGCCAGCAGCCAAGGGACAGGGAGATACTTC.

This clone was seen once. The V gene is TRBV6-4, the J gene TRBJ2-1; the match to TRBD2 covers 7 bases. CDR3 size: 14 residues. Germline V CDR1 and CDR2: MRHNA, SNTAGT. J was trimmed by 5 bases and V by 6 bases; bases with no gene match: 7. Written as DNA, the CDR3 is TGTGCCAGCAGCTTAGTCGGGACTAACAATGAGCAGTTCTTC. The encoded protein is CASSLVGTNNEQFF.

The V and J genes are TRBV12-3 or TRBV12-4 and TRBJ2-1; D ambiguous. The CDR3 has 13 residues. The V end lost 7 bases, the J end lost 4 bases, and 11 bases lay between the germline ends. The CDR3, as DNA: TGTGCCAGCACCGTAGACGGGTACAATGAGCAGTTCTTC. Its translation: CASTVDGYNEQFF.

The V call is TRBV19, the J call TRBJ1-5; TRBD1 might be the D (5 bases). The V and J ends lost 7 bases and 6 bases respectively, with 16 bases between them. Looked up from germline, CDR1 is LNHDA and CDR2 is SQIVND (reference sequence). This CDR3 contains 14 residues. Written as DNA, the CDR3 is TGTGCCAGTACGGAAAGGGTTCAGGGTCAGCCCCAGCATTTT. It specifies CASTERVQGQPQHF.

This clone was recorded a few times. The chain recombines TRBV30 with TRBJ1-2, with 7 positions matching TRBD1. V lost 0 bases to trimming and J lost 4 bases; unmatched junction nucleotides: 14. Germline V gene sequence: CDR1 GTSNPN, CDR2 SVGIG (reference sequence). This CDR3 comprises 17 residues. The CDR3 is CAWSVFRTGLRAYGYTF. The CDR3 coding sequence is TGTGCCTGGAGTGTCTTCAGGACAGGCCTCCGGGCCTATGGCTACACCTTC.

The J gene is TRBJ2-3, the V gene TRBV9; D ambiguous. CDR3 length: 13 residues. V shed 2 bases and J shed 3 bases, with 7 bases lying between them. In germline, CDR1 is SGDLS, CDR2 YYNGEE. The CDR3 region is CASSVLGTDTQYF. The CDR3 nucleotides are TGTGCCAGCAGCGTCCTGGGGACAGATACGCAGTATTTT.

The V gene is TRBV6-5, the J gene TRBJ1-2, with 9 bases lining up with TRBD1. This CDR3 comprises 14 residues. V lost 6 bases and J lost 2; bases outside the gene matches: 4. Germline lookup yields CDR1 MNHEY and CDR2 SVGAGI. In nucleotides, the CDR3 is TGTGCCAGCAGACAGGGACAGGGAAACTATGGCTACACCTTC. Amino acid sequence: CASRQGQGNYGYTF.